This entry concerns a single T cell receptor beta chain. The germline gives CDR1 SSHAT, CDR2 FNYEAQ (reference sequence). The V gene lost 2 bases and the J gene lost 1 base, with 9 bases spanning the gap. The CDR3 loop spans 14 amino acids. Repertoires were generated with immunoSEQ multiplex PCR, while TCRdb's copy carries only in-frame clones and drops some. The table records about 160,000 clones, approximately 91% of them present only once. The data belong to a study of blood T cell repertoires in COVID-19. The receptor's source is a man younger than 30 with acute or convalescent COVID-19. This chain links TRBV7-7 with TRBJ2-7; D possibly corresponds to TRBD1 (5 bases). The material sequenced was peripheral blood. The CDR3: CASSLNPGSYEQYF. The CDR3 coding sequence is TGTGCCAGCAGCTTAAACCCAGGGTCCTACGAGCAGTACTTC.